This is a list of T cell receptor beta chains from one sample in a study of Ad26.COV2.S vaccination and SARS-CoV-2 variants. The data were produced by immunoSEQ multiplex PCR, yet TCRdb's version contains in-frame clones alone and is incomplete. This sample carries approximately 340,000 clones, 92% of them seen once, and the ten largest clones take 3.9%. The sequenced sample was peripheral blood, obtained after recovery from COVID-19. These receptors all stem from a human donor who had recovered from COVID-19. Each CDR3 is given with its conserved first and last residue.

j_call | v_call | cdr3_aa
TRBJ2-3 | TRBV2 | CASSVAAGGSFSTDTQYF
TRBJ2-1 | TRBV7-2 | CASSLEEGQGEQFF
TRBJ2-7 | TRBV15 | CATSSRSLDEQYF
TRBJ1-4 | TRBV15 | CATSRVRFEKKLFF
TRBJ1-4 | TRBV12-3/TRBV12-4 | CASRLNSKKLFF
TRBJ2-2 | TRBV2 | CASSETPRDTGELFF
TRBJ2-1 | TRBV11-2 | CASSHAGGALNEQFF
TRBJ1-2 | TRBV5-6 | CASSFPPGDYGYTF
TRBJ2-5 | TRBV3-1/TRBV3-2 | CASAILAGTGKETQYF
TRBJ1-5 | TRBV21-1 | CASSKVVEDRGHEPQHF
TRBJ2-2 | TRBV7-2 | CASSLASGGTGELFF
TRBJ1-5 | TRBV27 | CASRISGSNQPQHF
TRBJ1-3 | TRBV3-1/TRBV3-2 | CASSPTGATGNTIYF